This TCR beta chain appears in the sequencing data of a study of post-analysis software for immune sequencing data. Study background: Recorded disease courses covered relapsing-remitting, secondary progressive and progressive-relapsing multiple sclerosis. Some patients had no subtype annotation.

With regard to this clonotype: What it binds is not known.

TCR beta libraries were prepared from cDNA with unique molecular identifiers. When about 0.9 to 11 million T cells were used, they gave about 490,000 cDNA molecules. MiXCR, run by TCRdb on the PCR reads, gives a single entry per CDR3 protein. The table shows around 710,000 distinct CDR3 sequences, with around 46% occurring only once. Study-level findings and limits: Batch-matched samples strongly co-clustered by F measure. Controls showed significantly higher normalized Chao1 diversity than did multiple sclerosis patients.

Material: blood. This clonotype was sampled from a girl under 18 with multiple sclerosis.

In DNA form, the CDR3 reads TGTGCCAGCAGTTTCATCAGGGGCGAGCAGTACTTC. Amino acid sequence: CASSFIRGEQYF. The chain has TRBV12-3 or TRBV12-4 and TRBJ2-5; a possible D gene is TRBD1 (6 bases). The J call is doubtful: the DNA matches TRBJ2-7 better. CDR3 length: 12 amino acids.